The following is a T cell receptor (beta chain) sequence with its context. This clonotype was seen more than once but under ten times. The antigen it binds to is not known. Base qualities are not provided; no much larger clone lies one nucleotide away. The approximately 39 donors, aged about 6 to 90 years, were systemically healthy Caucasian individuals from Russia. Around 9.7 milliliters of peripheral blood were collected from each donor into EDTA-treated Vacutainer tubes. PBMCs were isolated by Ficoll-Paque density-gradient centrifugation, with at least 7 million obtained per sample. Total RNA was extracted from PBMCs with Trizol reagent, with at least 6 micrograms obtained per sample. Naive CD45RAhigh/CD27high T cell percentages were measured by flow cytometry on a PBMC aliquot from every donor. Including the terminal cysteine and phenylalanine, the CDR3 comprises 13 residues. Only CDR3 DNA is held: 39 bases, read in frame from base 1. V sheds 6 bases and J sheds 4 bases, leaving 11 bases between their ends. CDR1 and CDR2 were assigned from the germline V gene (reference sequence) as MNHNY and SVGAGI.

The library relied on 5' RACE. Sequencing used an Illumina HiSeq 2500. The second PCR ran for about 6 to 12 cycles and used a J-beta primer mix along with a sample-barcoded 5' primer. A template-switch 5' adaptor carrying 12 random nucleotides introduced a unique molecular identifier onto each TCR beta cDNA molecule. Each sample yielded at least 3 million CDR3-containing paired-end reads. All of the RNA was converted into first-strand cDNA using the Mint cDNA synthesis kit, with a TRBC-specific oligonucleotide serving as the primer. All cDNA was treated with uracil-DNA glycosylase and then went through a first 18-cycle PCR with the universal primers M1SS and BC2_uni_R. For the original study's pipeline: Each sample was normalized by randomly selecting 1 million high-quality reads, each carrying a distinct molecular identifier. Reads sharing molecular identifiers were discarded rather than binned into consensus sequences. CDR3 identification, clonotype clustering and error correction used MiTCR with a Q25 quality threshold and the strictest error-elimination algorithm. A nonparametric unseen species model using Euler transformation provided a lower-bound estimate of total TCR beta diversity. TCRdb itself trimmed the public reads at Q25 with fastp, ran MiXCR and retained productive beta chains. Entries that share a CDR3 protein sequence are merged under the most common genes and DNA. TCRdb's processing, not the study's, gives the V and J calls here. This sample comprises 1.5 million to 2 million distinct CDR3 sequences, roughly 50% of them detected only once. The top ten clonotypes cover roughly 2% of the sample.

These data come from a study of blood T cells in healthy people across ages (dated by TCRdb to the mid-2010s). Regarding the research as a whole: In model experiments, template switching captured roughly one uniquely barcoded TCR beta cDNA molecule for every two T cells. Using deep sequencing normalized with unique cDNA molecular identifiers, the study measured how TCR beta repertoire diversity changes with age. Four age groups were formed from the donors: young (average approximately 15 years), middle-aged (approximately 42), aged (more than 55) and long-lived (roughly 88). Donors of different ages were randomly distributed across sequencing lanes to avoid experimental bias. Using the same blood draw, the study looked at two additional independent replicas of 1 million unique cDNA reads for two donors, one aged 18 to 29 and the other aged 80 or older.

Summary of the overall study and its limitations: Since profiling was done on bulk unsorted PBMCs, naive and antigen-experienced compartments could not be conclusively compared. The percentage of naive T cells measured by flow cytometry correlated strongly with observed TCR beta diversity. The CMV infection status of donors was not known, potentially confounding age-related changes in expanded clonotypes. Compared with the aged group, more naive CD4+ T cells, fewer expanded clones and increased TCR diversity were shown by the long-lived group, suggesting age selection. Estimates of total diversity based on one million sequenced T cells were regarded as lower bounds and as underestimates. As age increased, observed TCR beta diversity per million T cells dropped in a roughly linear way, and a significant reduction was already evident by age around 41.

The chain couples TRBV6-6 to TRBJ2-3, with TRBD1 as a weak D call on 6 bases. The sample comprised blood. This receptor was identified in a woman aged 40-49 years in good health. CDR3 reads: CASRPGQSDTQYF. The DNA is TGTGCCAGCAGACCCGGACAGTCAGATACGCAGTATTTT.